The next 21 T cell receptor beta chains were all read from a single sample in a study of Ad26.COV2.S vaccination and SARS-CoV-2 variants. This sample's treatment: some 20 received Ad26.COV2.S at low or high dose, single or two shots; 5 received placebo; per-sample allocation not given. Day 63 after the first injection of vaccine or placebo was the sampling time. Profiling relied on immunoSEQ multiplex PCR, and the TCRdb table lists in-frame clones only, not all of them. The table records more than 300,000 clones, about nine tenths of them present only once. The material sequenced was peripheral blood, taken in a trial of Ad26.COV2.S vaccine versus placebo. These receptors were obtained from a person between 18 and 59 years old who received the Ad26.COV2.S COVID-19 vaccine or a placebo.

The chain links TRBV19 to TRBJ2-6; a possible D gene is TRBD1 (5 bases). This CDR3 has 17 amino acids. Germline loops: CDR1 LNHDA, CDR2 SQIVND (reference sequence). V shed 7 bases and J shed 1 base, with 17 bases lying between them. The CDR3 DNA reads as TGTGCCAGTACCCTACGGACACTACGTTCTGGGGCCAACGTCCTGACTTTC. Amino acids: CASTLRTLRSGANVLTF. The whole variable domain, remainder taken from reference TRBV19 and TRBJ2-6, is DGGITQSPKYLFRKEGQNVTLSCEQNLNHDAMYWYRQDPGQGLRLIYYSQIVNDFQKGDIAEGYSVSREKKESFPLTVTSAQKNPTAFYLCASTLRTLRSGANVLTFGAGSRLTVL.

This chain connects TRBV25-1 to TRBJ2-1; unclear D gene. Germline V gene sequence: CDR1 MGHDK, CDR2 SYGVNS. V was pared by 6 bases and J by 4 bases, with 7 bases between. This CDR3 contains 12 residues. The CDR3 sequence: CASRHSYNEQFF. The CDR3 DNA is TGTGCCAGCAGGCATTCGTACAATGAGCAGTTCTTC.

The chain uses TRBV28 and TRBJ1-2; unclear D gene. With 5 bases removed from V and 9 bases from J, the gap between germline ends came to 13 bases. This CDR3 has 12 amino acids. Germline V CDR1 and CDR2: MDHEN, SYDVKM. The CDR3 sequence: CASSMGSLSYTF. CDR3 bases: TGTGCCAGCAGTATGGGGTCTCTGAGCTACACCTTC.

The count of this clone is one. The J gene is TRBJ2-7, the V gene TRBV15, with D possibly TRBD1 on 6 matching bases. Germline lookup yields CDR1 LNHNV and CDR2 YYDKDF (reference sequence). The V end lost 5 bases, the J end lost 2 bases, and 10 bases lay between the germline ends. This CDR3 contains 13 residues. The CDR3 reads CATSGTGTYEQYF. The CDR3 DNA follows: TGTGCCACCAGCGGAACAGGGACCTACGAGCAGTACTTC. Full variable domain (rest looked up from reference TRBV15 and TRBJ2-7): DAMVIQNPRYQVTQFGKPVTLSCSQTLNHNVMYWYQQKSSQAPKLLFHYYDKDFNNEADTPDNFQSRRPNTSFCFLDIRSPGLGDTAMYLCATSGTGTYEQYFGPGTRLTVT.

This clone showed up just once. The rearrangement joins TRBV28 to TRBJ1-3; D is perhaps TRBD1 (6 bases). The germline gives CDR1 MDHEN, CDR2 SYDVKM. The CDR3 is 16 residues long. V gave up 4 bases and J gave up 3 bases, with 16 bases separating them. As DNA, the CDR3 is TGTGCCAGCAGTTCCCCTGACAGGCCGGGTGGAAACACCATATATTTT. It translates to CASSSPDRPGGNTIYF. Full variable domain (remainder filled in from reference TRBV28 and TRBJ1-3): DVKVTQSSRYLVKRTGEKVFLECVQDMDHENMFWYRQDPGLGLRLIYFSYDVKMKEKGDIPEGYSVSREKKERFSLILESASTNQTSMYLCASSSPDRPGGNTIYFGEGSWLTVV.

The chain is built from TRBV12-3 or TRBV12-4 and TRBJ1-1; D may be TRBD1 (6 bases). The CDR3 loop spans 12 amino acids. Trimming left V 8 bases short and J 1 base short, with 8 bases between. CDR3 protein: CASQGQNTEAFF. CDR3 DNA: TGTGCCAGCCAGGGACAGAACACTGAAGCTTTCTTT.

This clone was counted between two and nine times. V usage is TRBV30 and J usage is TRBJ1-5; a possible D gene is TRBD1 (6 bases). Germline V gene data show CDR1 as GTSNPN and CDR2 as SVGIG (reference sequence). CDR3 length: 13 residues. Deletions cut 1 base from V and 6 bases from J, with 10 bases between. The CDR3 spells CAWSGGAIQPQHF. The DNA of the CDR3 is TGTGCCTGGAGTGGGGGGGCCATTCAGCCCCAGCATTTT.

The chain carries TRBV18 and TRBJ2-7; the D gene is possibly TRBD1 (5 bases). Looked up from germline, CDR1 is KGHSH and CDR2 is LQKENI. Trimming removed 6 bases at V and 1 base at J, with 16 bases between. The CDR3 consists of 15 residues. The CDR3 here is CASSPTATNSYEQYF. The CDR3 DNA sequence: TGTGCCAGCTCCCCGACAGCCACAAATTCCTACGAGCAGTACTTC. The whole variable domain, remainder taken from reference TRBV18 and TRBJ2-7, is NAGVMQNPRHLVRRRGQEARLRCSPMKGHSHVYWYRQLPEEGLKFMVYLQKENIIDESGMPKERFSAEFPKEGPSILRIQQVVRGDSAAYFCASSPTATNSYEQYFGPGTRLTVT.

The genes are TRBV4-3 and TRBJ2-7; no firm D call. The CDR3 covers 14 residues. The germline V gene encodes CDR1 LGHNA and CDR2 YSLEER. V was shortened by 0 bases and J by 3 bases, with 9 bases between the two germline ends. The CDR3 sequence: CASSQDRENYEQYF. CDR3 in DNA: TGCGCCAGCAGCCAAGATCGCGAAAACTACGAGCAGTACTTC.

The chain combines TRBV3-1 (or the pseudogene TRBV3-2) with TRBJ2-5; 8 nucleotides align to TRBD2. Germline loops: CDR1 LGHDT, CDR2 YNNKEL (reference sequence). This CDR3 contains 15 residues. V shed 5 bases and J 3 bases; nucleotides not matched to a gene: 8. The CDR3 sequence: CASSLPGLGEETQYF. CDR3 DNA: TGTGCCAGCAGCTTACCGGGACTAGGGGAAGAGACCCAGTACTTC.

The CDR3 nucleotides are TGTGCCATCAGTGCGGGACTGGAAGGTCCCTACGAGCAGTACTTC. It encodes CAISAGLEGPYEQYF. This chain links TRBV10-3 with TRBJ2-7, with TRBD2 as a possible D gene (6 bases). Trimming left V 4 bases short and J 2 bases short, with 15 bases between. This CDR3 comprises 15 residues. Germline V gene data show CDR1 as ENHRY and CDR2 as SYGVKD.

CDR3 region: CASSPAAFGELFF. The CDR3 DNA sequence: TGTGCCAGCAGCCCTGCGGCGTTCGGGGAGCTGTTTTTT. The chain recombines TRBV3-1 (or the pseudogene TRBV3-2) with TRBJ2-2; D ambiguous. V gave up 4 bases and J gave up 7 bases, with 10 bases separating them. This CDR3 contains 13 residues. Germline V gene sequence: CDR1 LGHDT, CDR2 YNNKEL (reference sequence).

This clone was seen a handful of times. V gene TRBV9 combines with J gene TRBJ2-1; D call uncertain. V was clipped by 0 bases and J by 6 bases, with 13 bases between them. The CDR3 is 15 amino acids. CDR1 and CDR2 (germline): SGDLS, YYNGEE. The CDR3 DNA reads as TGTGCCAGCAGCGTAGCGGTCTTCCTCTCCAATGAGCAGTTCTTC. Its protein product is CASSVAVFLSNEQFF.

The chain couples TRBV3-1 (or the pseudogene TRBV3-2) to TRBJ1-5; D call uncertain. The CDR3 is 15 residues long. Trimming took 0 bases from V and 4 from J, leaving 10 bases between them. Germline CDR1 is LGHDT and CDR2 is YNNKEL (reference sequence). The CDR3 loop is CASSQDTVVNQPQHF. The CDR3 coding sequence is TGTGCCAGCAGCCAAGACACGGTTGTGAATCAGCCCCAGCATTTT.

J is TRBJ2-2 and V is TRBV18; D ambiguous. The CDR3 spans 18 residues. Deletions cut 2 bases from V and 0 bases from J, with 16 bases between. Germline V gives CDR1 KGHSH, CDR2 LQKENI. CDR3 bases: TGTGCCAGCTCACCAATGCAAGCAGGTTTGACGAACACCGGGGAGCTGTTTTTT. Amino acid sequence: CASSPMQAGLTNTGELFF.

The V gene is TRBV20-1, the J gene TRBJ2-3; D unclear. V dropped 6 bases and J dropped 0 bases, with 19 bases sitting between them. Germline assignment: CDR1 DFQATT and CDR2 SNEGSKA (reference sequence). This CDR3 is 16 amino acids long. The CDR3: CSASRRLAESTDTQYF. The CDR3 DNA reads TGCAGTGCAAGTCGGCGTCTGGCGGAGAGCACAGATACGCAGTATTTT.

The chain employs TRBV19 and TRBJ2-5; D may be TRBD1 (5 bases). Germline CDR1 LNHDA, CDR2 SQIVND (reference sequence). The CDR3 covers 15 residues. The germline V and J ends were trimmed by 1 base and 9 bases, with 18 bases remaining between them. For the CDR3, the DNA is TGTGCCAGTAGTATAGGTCTAGGGGTGGGGTGGGCCCAGTACTTC. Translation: CASSIGLGVGWAQYF. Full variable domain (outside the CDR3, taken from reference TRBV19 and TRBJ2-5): DGGITQSPKYLFRKEGQNVTLSCEQNLNHDAMYWYRQDPGQGLRLIYYSQIVNDFQKGDIAEGYSVSREKKESFPLTVTSAQKNPTAFYLCASSIGLGVGWAQYFGPGTRLLVL.

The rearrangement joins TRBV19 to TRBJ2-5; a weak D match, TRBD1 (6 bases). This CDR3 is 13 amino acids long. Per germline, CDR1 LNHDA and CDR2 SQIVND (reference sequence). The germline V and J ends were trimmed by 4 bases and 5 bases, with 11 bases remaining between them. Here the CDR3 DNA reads TGTGCCAGTAGTAAAGACAGGAGCGAGACCCAGTACTTC. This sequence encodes CASSKDRSETQYF.

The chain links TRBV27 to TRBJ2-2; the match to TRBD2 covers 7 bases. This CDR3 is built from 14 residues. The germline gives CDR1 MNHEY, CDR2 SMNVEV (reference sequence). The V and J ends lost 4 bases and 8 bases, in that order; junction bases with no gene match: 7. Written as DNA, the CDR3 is TGTGCCAGCAGTTATACCGGGGGGTATGGGGAGCTGTTTTTT. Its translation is CASSYTGGYGELFF.

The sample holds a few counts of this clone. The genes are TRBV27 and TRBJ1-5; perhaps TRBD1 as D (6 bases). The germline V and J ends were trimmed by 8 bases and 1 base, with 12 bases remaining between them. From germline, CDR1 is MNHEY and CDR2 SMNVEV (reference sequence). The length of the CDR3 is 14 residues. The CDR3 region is CASAGGASNQPQHF. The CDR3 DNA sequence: TGTGCCAGCGCTGGGGGGGCAAGCAATCAGCCCCAGCATTTT.

CDR3 DNA sequence: TGTGCCACCAGTGATTTTTCGGGGCCCCAGCATTTT. Encoded protein: CATSDFSGPQHF. The V gene is TRBV24-1, the J gene TRBJ1-5; D is uncertain. Germline V gene sequence: CDR1 KGHDR, CDR2 SFDVKD. The CDR3 is 12 amino acids. V lost 1 base to trimming and J lost 9 bases, with 6 bases between them.